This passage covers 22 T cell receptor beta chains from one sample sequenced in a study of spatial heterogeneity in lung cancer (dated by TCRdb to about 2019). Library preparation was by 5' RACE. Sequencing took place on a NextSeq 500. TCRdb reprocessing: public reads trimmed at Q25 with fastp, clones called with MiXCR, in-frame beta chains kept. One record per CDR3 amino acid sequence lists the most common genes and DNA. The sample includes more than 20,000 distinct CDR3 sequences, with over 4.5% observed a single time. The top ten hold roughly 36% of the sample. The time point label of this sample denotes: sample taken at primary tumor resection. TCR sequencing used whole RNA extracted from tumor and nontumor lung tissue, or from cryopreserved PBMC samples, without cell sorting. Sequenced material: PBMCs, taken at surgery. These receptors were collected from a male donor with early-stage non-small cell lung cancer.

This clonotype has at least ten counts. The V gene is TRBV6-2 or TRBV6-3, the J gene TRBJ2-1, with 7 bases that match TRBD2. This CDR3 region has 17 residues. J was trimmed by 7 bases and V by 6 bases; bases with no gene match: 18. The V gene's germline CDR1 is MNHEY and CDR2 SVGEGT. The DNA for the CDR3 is TGTGCCAGCAGCAGGCCGGTTAGCGGGCCTTCGGGTAATGAGCAGTTCTTC. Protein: CASSRPVSGPSGNEQFF.

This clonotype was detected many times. The CDR3 loop reads CAGGGSSYEQYF. The CDR3 DNA reads TGTGCCGGGGGCGGTAGCTCCTACGAGCAGTACTTC. This sequence joins TRBV7-9 and TRBJ2-7; TRBD1 is a possible D gene (6 bases). The CDR3 has 12 amino acids. The V gene lost 11 bases and the J gene lost 0 bases, with 11 bases spanning the gap. The germline gives CDR1 SEHNR, CDR2 FQNEAQ (reference sequence).

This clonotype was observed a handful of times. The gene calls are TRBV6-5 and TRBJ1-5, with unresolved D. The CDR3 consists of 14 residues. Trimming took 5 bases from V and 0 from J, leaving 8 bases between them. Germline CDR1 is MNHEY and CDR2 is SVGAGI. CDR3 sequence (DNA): TGTGCCAGCAGTCACGGCCATAGCAATCAGCCCCAGCATTTT. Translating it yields CASSHGHSNQPQHF.

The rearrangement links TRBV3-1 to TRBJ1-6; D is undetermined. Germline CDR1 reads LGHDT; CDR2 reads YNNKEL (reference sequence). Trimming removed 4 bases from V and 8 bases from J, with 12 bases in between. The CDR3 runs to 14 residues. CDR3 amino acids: CASSLTISDSPLHF. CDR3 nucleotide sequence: TGTGCCAGCAGCCTAACCATCTCCGATTCACCCCTCCACTTT.

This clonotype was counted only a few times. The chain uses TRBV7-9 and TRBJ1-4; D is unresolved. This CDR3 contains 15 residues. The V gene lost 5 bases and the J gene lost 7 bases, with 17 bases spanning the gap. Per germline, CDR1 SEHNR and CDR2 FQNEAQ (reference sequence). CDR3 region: CASSHAQAQREKLFF. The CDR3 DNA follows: TGTGCCAGCAGCCACGCCCAGGCACAGCGTGAAAAACTGTTTTTT.

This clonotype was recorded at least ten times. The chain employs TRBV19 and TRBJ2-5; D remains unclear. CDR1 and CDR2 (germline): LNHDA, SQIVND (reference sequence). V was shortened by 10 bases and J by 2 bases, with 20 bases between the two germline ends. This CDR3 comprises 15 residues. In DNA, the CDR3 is TGTGCCACCAAAGGGAAATACGCCGGACAAGAGACCCAGTACTTC. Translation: CATKGKYAGQETQYF.

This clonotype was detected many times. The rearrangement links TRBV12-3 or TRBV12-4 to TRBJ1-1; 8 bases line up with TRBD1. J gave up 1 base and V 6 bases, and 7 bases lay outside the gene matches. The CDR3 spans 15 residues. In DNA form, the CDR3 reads TGTGCCAGCAGCCCGGACAGGGAATCGAACACTGAAGCTTTCTTT. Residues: CASSPDRESNTEAFF.

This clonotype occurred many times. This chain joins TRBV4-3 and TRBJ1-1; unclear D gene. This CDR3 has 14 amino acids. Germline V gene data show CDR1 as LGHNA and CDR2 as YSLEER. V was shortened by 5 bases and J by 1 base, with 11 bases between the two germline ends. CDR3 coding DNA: TGCGCCAGCAGCTCGAGGATACGGAACACTGAAGCTTTCTTT. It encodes CASSSRIRNTEAFF.

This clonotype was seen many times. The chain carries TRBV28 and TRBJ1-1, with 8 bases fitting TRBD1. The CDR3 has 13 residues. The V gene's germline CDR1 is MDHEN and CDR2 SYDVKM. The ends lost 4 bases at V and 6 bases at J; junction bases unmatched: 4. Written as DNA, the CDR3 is TGTGCCAGCAGTTCACCGGACAGGGCTGAAGCTTTCTTT. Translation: CASSSPDRAEAFF.

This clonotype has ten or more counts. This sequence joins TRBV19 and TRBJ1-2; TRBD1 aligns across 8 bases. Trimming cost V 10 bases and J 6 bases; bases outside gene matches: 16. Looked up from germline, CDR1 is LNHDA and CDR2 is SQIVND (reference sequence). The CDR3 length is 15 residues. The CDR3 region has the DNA TGTGCCACCCAAAGGGGACAAGGCAGGGGGCATGGCTACACCTTC. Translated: CATQRGQGRGHGYTF.

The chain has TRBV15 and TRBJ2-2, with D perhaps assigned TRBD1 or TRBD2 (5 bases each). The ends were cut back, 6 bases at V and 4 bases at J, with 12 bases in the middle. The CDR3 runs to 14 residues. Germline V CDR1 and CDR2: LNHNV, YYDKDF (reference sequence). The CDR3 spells CATRAGTVTGELFF. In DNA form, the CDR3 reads TGTGCCACCAGAGCAGGGACGGTCACCGGGGAGCTGTTTTTT.

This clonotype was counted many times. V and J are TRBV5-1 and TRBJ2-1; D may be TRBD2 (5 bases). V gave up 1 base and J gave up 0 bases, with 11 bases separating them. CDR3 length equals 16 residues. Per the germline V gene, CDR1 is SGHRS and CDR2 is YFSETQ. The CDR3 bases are TGCGCCAGCAGCTTGAACCCGGGGAGCTCCTACAATGAGCAGTTCTTC. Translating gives CASSLNPGSSYNEQFF.

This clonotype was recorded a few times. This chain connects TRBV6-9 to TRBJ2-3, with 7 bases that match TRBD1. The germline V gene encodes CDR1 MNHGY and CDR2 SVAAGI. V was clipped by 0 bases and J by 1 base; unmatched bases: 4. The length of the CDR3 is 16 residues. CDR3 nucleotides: TGTGCCAGCAGTTATTCTGGGGACAGATGCACAGATACGCAGTATTTT. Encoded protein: CASSYSGDRCTDTQYF.

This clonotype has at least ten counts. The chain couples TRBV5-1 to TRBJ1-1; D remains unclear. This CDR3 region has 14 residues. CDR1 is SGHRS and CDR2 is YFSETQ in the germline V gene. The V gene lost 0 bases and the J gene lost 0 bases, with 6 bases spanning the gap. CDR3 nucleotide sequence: TGCGCCAGCAGCTTGGGATATATGAACACTGAAGCTTTCTTT. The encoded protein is CASSLGYMNTEAFF.

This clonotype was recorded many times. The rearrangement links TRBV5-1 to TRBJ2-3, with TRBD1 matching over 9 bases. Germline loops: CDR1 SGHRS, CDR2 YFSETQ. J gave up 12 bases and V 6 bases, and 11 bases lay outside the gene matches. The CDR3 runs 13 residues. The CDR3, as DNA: TGCGCCAGCAAAACTGGACAGGGGAAGGAACAGTATTTT. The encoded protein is CASKTGQGKEQYF.

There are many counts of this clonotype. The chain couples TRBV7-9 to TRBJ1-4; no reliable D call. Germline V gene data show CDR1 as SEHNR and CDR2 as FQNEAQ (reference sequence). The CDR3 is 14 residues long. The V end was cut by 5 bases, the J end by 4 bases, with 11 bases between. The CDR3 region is CASSAWRGNEKLFF. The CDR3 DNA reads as TGTGCCAGCAGCGCATGGCGGGGTAATGAAAAACTGTTTTTT.

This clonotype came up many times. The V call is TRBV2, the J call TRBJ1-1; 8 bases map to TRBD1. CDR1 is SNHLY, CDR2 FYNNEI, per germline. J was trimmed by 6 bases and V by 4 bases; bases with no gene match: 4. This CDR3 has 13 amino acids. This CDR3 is CASSGTGWSEAFF. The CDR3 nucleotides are TGTGCCAGCAGTGGGACAGGGTGGTCTGAAGCTTTCTTT.

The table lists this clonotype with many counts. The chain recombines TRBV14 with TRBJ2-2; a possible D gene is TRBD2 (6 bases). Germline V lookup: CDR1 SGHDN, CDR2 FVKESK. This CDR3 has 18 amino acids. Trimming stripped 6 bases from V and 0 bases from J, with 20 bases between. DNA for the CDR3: TGTGCCAGCAGTTTTTTCCTCGGCGGGGCTACGAACACCGGGGAGCTGTTTTTT. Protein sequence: CASSFFLGGATNTGELFF. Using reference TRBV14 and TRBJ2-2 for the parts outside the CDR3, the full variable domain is EAGVTQFPSHSVIEKGQTVTLRCDPISGHDNLYWYRRVMGKEIKFLLHFVKESKQDESGMPNNRFLAERTGGTYSTLKVQPAELEDSGVYFCASSFFLGGATNTGELFFGEGSRLTVL.

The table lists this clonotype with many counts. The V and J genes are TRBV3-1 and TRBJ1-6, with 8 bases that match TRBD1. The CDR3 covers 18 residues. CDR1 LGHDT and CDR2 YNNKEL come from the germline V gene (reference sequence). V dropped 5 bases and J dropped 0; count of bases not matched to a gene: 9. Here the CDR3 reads CASSRGQGQYSYNSPLHF. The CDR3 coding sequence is TGTGCCAGCAGCAGAGGACAGGGCCAATACTCCTATAATTCACCCCTCCACTTT.

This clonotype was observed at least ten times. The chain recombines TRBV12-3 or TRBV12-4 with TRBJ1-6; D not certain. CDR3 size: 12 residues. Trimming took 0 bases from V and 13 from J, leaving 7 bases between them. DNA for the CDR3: TGTGCCAGCAGTTTAGCGAGGAACCCCCTCCACTTT. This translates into CASSLARNPLHF.

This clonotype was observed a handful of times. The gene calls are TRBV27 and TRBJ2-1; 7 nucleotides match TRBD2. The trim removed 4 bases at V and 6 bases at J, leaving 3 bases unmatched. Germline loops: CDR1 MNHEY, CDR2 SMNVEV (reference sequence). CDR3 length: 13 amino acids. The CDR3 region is CASSSGLPNEQFF. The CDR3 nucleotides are TGTGCCAGCAGTTCGGGACTACCCAATGAGCAGTTCTTC.

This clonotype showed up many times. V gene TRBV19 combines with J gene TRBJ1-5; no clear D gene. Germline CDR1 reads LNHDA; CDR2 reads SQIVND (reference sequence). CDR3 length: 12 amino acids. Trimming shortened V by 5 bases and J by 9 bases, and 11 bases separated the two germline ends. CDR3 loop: CASSLTQRPQHF. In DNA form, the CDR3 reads TGTGCCAGTAGTCTCACCCAGCGGCCCCAGCATTTT.